This T cell receptor beta chain emerged from a study of neurological immune-mediated disorders. This clonotype was observed many times. Each CDR3 protein gets one entry after TCRdb re-called the 5' RACE reads with MiXCR. In the table there are roughly 46,000 distinct CDR3 sequences, under 2% of which are singletons. The CDR3 sequence is 15 residues long. Unmatched junction bases numbered 9, after V lost 5 bases and J lost 5 bases. Germline V lookup: CDR1 SGHAT, CDR2 FQNNGV. Sequencing was carried out using PBMCs. The J gene is TRBJ1-1, the V gene TRBV11-2, with 9 bases matching TRBD1. The sequence was obtained from a middle-aged woman with multiple sclerosis. The CDR3 protein is CASSPATGGRTEAFF. The CDR3 coding sequence is TGTGCCAGCAGCCCGGCGACAGGGGGACGTACTGAAGCTTTCTTT.